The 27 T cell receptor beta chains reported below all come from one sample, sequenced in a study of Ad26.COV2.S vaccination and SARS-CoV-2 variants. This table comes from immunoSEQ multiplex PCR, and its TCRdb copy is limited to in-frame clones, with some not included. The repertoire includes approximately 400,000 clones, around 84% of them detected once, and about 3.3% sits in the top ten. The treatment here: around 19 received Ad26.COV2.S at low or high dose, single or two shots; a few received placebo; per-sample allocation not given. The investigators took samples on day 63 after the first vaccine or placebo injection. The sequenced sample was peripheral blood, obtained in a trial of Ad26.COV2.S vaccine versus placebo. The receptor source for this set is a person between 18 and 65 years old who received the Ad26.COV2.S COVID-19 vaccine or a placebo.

The CDR3 is CASSLGITGELFF. The CDR3 DNA reads as TGTGCCAGCAGTCTCGGTATTACCGGGGAGCTGTTTTTT. V gene TRBV27 combines with J gene TRBJ2-2; no clear D. The CDR3 is 13 amino acids. From germline, CDR1 is MNHEY and CDR2 SMNVEV (reference sequence). The germline V and J ends were trimmed by 5 bases and 5 bases, with 9 bases remaining between them.

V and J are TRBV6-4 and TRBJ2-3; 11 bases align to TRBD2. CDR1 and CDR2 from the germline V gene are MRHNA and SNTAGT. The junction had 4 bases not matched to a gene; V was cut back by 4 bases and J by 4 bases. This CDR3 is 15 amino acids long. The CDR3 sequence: CASSAGTSGADTQYF. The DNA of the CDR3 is TGTGCCAGCAGTGCGGGGACTAGCGGCGCAGATACGCAGTATTTT.

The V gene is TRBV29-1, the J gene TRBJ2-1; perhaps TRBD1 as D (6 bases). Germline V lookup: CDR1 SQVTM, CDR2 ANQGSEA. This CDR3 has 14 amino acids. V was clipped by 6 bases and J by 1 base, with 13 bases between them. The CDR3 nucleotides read TGCAGCGTAGATACAGGGTCTTCCTACAATGAGCAGTTCTTC. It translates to CSVDTGSSYNEQFF.

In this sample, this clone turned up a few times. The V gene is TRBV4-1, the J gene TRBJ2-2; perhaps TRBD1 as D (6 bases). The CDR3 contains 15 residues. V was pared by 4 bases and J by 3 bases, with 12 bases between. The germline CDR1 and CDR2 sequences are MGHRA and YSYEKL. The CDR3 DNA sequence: TGCGCCAGCAGCCGAACAGGGAGAGACACCGGGGAGCTGTTTTTT. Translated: CASSRTGRDTGELFF.

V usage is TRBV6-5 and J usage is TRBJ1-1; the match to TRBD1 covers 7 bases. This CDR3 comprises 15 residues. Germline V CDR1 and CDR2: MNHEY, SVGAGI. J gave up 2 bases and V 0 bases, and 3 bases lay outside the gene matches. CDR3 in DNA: TGTGCCAGCAGTTACTCGAGACAGGGAAACACTGAAGCTTTCTTT. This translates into CASSYSRQGNTEAFF.

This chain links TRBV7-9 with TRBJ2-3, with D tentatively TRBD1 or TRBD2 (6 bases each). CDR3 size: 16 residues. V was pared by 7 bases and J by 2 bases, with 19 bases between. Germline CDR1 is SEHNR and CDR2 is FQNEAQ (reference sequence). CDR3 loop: CASTDKVGGPTDTQYF. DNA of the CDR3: TGTGCCAGCACCGACAAAGTTGGGGGGCCCACAGATACGCAGTATTTT.

As DNA, the CDR3 is TGCGCCAGCAGCCAAGATCGCCCGGACTCTCCGACAGATACGCAGTATTTT. Its protein is CASSQDRPDSPTDTQYF. The V gene is TRBV4-1, the J gene TRBJ2-3; perhaps TRBD2 as D (5 bases). V lost 0 bases and J lost 3, with 16 bases in between. Germline CDR1 MGHRA, CDR2 YSYEKL. The CDR3 covers 17 residues.

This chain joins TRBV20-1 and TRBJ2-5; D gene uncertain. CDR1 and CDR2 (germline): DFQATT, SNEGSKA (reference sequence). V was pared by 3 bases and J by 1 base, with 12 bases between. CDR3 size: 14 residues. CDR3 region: CSASFSPAQETQYF. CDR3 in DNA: TGCAGTGCTAGTTTTTCCCCAGCCCAAGAGACCCAGTACTTC.

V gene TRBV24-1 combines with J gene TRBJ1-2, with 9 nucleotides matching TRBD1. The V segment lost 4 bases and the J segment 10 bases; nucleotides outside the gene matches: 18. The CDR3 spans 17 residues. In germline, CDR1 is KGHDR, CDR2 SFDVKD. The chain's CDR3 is CATSDHGQGLLGAIYTF. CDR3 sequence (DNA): TGTGCCACCAGTGACCACGGACAGGGGTTACTAGGTGCTATCTACACCTTC.

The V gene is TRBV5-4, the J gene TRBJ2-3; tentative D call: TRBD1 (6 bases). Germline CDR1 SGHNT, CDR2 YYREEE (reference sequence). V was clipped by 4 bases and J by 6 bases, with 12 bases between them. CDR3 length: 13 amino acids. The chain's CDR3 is CASSLPTGDTQYF. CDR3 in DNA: TGTGCCAGCAGCCTACCGACAGGTGATACGCAGTATTTT.

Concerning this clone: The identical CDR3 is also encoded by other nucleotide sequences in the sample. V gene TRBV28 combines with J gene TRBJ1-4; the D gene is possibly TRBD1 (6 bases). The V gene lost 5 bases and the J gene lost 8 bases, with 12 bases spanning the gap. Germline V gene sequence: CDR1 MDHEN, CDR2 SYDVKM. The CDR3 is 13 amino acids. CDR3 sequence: CASSLGQLEKLFF. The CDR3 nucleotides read TGTGCCAGCAGTCTCGGACAGTTGGAAAAACTGTTTTTT.

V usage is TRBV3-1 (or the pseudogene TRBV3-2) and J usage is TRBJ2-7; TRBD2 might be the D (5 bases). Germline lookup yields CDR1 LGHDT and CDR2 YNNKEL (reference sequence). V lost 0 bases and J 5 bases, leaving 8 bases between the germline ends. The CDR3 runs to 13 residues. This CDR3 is CASSQDLEDEQYF. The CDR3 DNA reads TGTGCCAGCAGCCAAGATTTGGAGGACGAGCAGTACTTC.

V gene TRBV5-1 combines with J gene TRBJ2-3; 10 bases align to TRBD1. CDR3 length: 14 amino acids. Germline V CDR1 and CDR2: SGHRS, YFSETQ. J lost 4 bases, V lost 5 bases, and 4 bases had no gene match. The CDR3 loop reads CASRRQGAPDTQYF. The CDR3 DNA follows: TGCGCCAGCAGAAGACAGGGGGCCCCAGATACGCAGTATTTT.

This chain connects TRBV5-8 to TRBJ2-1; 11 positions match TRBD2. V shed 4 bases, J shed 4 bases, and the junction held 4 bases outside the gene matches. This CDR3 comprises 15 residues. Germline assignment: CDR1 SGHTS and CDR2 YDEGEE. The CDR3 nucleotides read TGTGCCAGCAGCCCCATAGCGGGAGGGTACAATGAGCAGTTCTTC. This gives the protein CASSPIAGGYNEQFF.

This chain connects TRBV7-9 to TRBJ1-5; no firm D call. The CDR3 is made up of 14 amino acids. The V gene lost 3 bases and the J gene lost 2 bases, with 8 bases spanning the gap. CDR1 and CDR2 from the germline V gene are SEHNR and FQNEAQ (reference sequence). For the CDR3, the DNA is TGTGCCAGCAGCTTTTCCGAGGGCAATCAGCCCCAGCATTTT. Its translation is CASSFSEGNQPQHF.

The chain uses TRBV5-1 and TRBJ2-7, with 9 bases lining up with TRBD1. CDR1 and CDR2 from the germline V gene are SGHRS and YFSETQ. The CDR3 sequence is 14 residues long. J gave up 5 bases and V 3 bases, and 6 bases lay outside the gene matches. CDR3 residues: CASSSGTGRDEQYF. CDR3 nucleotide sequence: TGCGCCAGCAGCTCAGGGACAGGGCGAGACGAGCAGTACTTC.

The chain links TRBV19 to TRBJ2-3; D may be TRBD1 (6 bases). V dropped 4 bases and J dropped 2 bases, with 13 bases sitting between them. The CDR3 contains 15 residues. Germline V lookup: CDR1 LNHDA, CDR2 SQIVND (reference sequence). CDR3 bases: TGTGCCAGTAGTAGCCTAAAGGGGGACACAGATACGCAGTATTTT. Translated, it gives CASSSLKGDTDTQYF.

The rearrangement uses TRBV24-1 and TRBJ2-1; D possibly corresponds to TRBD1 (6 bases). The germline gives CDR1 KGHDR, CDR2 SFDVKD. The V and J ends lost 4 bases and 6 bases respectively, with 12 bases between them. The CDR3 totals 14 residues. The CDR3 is CATSETGMGNEQFF. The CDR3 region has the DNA TGTGCCACCAGTGAAACAGGGATGGGCAATGAGCAGTTCTTC.

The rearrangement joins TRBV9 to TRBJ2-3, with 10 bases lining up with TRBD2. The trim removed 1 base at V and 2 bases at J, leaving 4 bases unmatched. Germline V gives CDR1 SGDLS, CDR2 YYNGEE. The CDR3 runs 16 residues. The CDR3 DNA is TGTGCCAGCAGCGTAAGAGCGGGGGGGGACACAGATACGCAGTATTTT. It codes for CASSVRAGGDTDTQYF.

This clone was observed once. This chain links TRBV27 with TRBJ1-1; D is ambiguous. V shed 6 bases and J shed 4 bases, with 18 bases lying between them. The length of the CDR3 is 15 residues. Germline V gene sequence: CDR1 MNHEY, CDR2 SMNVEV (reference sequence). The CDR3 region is CASSVASEGLTEAFF. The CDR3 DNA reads TGTGCCAGCAGCGTGGCGAGTGAAGGGCTCACTGAAGCTTTCTTT.

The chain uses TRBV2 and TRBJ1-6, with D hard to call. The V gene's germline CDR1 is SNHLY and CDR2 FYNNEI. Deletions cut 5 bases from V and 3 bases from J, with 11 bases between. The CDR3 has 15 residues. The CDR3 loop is CASSPGPSYNSPLHF. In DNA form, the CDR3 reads TGTGCCAGCAGTCCCGGACCGAGCTATAATTCACCCCTCCACTTT.

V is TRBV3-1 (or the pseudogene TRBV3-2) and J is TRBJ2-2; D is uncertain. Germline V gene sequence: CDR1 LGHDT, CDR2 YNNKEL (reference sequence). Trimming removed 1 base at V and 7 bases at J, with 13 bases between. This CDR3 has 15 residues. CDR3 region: CASSQVGRASGELFF. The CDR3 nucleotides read TGTGCCAGCAGCCAAGTAGGAAGGGCCAGCGGGGAGCTGTTTTTT.

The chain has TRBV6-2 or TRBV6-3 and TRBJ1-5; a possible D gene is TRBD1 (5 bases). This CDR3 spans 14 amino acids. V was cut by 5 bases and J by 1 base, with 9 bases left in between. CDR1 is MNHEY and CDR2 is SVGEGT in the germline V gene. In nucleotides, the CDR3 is TGTGCCAGCAGTGTCGGGGCGAGCAATCAGCCCCAGCATTTT. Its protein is CASSVGASNQPQHF.

CDR3 region: CAWSVLWGAENSPLHF. The CDR3 nucleotides read TGTGCCTGGAGTGTATTGTGGGGGGCAGAAAATTCACCCCTCCACTTT. The chain links TRBV30 to TRBJ1-6, with D maybe TRBD1 (6 bases). V was shortened by 0 bases and J by 7 bases, with 16 bases between the two germline ends. The CDR3 totals 16 residues. Germline CDR1 is GTSNPN and CDR2 is SVGIG (reference sequence). The full variable domain, in which reference TRBV30 and TRBJ1-6 provide the parts outside the CDR3, is SQTIHQWPATLVQPVGSPLSLECTVEGTSNPNLYWYRQAAGRGLQLLFYSVGIGQISSEVPQNLSASRPQDRQFILSSKKLLLSDSGFYLCAWSVLWGAENSPLHFGNGTRLTVT.

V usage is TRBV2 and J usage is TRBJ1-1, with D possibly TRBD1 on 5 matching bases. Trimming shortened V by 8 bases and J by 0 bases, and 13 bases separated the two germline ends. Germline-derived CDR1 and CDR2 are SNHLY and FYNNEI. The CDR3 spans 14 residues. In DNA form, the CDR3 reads TGTGCCAGCGATATGGACATCATGAACACTGAAGCTTTCTTT. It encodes CASDMDIMNTEAFF.

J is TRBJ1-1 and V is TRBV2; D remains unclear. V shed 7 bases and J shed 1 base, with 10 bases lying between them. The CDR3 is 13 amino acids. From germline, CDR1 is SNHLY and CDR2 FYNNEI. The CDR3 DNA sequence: TGTGCCAGCAACTCGGTCGGGAACACTGAAGCTTTCTTT. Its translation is CASNSVGNTEAFF.

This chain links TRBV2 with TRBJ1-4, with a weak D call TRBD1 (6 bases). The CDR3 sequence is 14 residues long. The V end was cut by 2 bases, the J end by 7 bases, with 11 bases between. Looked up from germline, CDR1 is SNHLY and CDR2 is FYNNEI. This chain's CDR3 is CASSEWTAGEKLFF. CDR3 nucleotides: TGTGCCAGCAGTGAATGGACAGCCGGTGAAAAACTGTTTTTT. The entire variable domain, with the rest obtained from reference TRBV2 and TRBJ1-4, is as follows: EPEVTQTPSHQVTQMGQEVILRCVPISNHLYFYWYRQILGQKVEFLVSFYNNEISEKSEIFDDQFSVERPDGSNFTLKIRSTKLEDSAMYFCASSEWTAGEKLFFGSGTQLSVL.